The source of this T cell receptor (beta chain) is a study of vaccination effects on CD4 cells after COVID-19 (dated by TCRdb to between 2021 and 2023). With respect to the entire study: The ViraFEST assay stimulated PBMC with viral peptide pools and then used TCR sequencing to identify antigen-specific CD4+ T cell clonotypes by expansion. Cultures from other donors in the study were sequenced using the Oncomine TCR Beta short-read assay on an Illumina iSeq 100. The full study included some 10 COVID-19 convalescent patients and several SARS-CoV-2-naive healthy vaccine recipients. Some 1.9 million PBMC per well were cultured with around 9.8 ug/ml peptides in IMDM containing around 5.3% human AB serum, about 9.7 IU/ml IL-2 and gentamicin. Participants received two doses of either the BNT162b2 or the mRNA-1273 mRNA SARS-CoV-2 vaccine. SARS-CoV-2 spike-specific CD4+ TCR repertoires from before and after mRNA vaccination were compared in COVID-19 convalescent patients and in infection-naive vaccine recipients.

V lost 0 bases and J lost 0 bases; the stretch between them is 12 bases long. There are 17 amino acids in the CDR3, from cysteine to phenylalanine inclusive. Left in the record is the CDR3 DNA by itself, 51 bases read in frame from the first base. The germline V gene (reference sequence) provides CDR1 SGHKS and CDR2 YYEKEE. After more than 9 days of culture, CD4+ T cells were isolated with the EasySep CD4+ T cell isolation kit. The absence of prior SARS-CoV-2 infection in healthy vaccine recipients was confirmed by negative nucleocapsid antibodies before and after vaccination. Half of the culture medium was replaced with fresh IL-2-containing medium on days 3 and 7. Unless noted otherwise, every peptide stimulation condition was cultured in triplicate wells. PBMC were separated from whole blood using Ficoll-Paque Plus gradient centrifugation and were then either cryopreserved at -140C or used fresh. The QIAamp micro DNA kit was used to extract genomic DNA from the cultured CD4+ T cells.

This clone was counted between two and nine times. It lacks a known antigen. Per-nucleotide qualities are absent, and no much larger clonotype sits a single base away. Receptor libraries were prepared by the immunoSEQ multiplex PCR assay. DNA from the CD4+ T cells that had been cultured and isolated underwent TCR beta CDR3 sequencing. For the original study's pipeline: Non-productive TCR sequences were discarded, and reads were trimmed to the CDR3 region, with only CDR3s of 7 or more amino acids retained. The MANAFEST web app was used to identify antigen-specific clonotypes by comparing expansion in peptide wells with expansion in reference cultures. To be called positive, a clone needed expansion at FDR<0.05 compared with the reference and with all other wells, an odds ratio greater than 5, and a frequency greater than 0.1% in two replicate wells. Clonotypes significantly expanded in SARS-CoV-2 spike wells and in at least one common cold coronavirus spike condition were defined as cross-reactive. Using the stringdist R package, CDR3 similarity was measured by Levenshtein distance, and unrooted trees were constructed with ape in R 3.6.1. This immuneACCESS table, as held by TCRdb, lists in-frame sequences with V and J called but not all clones. Of the missing ones, under half trace to an unresolved V gene in checked studies; the others have no known cause. The V and J calls and clone size come from that table; D and trimming were worked out from the DNA. Here the sample has about 30,000 clones; roughly 60% occur a single time. Jointly, the top ten make up 8% to 10% of the sample.

Results and caveats for the whole study, not just this receptor: Both infection-induced and vaccine-induced clones contracted markedly at late post-vaccination timepoints, which is consistent with waning T cell responses. The study was limited by a small number of convalescent patients and lacked early post-infection timepoints. Among healthy vaccine recipients, nearly all vaccine-induced clones were SARS-CoV-2 mono-reactive, and just 1 of 255 was cross-reactive with common cold coronaviruses.

The origin of this receptor is a human donor who received a COVID-19 vaccine. The sample was CD4+ T cells from PBMCs cultured without peptide, taken before COVID-19 vaccination. Here the chain combines TRBV5-5 and TRBJ1-4, with the D gene not clear enough to name. The CDR3 reads as follows: CASSLEGAFATNEKLFF. In nucleotide form, the sequence is TGTGCCAGCAGCTTGGAGGGCGCCTTCGCAACTAATGAAAAACTGTTTTTT.